This entry lists 14 T cell receptor beta chains sequenced from one sample in a study of blood T cell repertoires in COVID-19. Only in-frame clones appear in the TCRdb table, and some are missing; sequencing was by immunoSEQ multiplex PCR. Here the sample spans 300,000 or so clones, 87% being singletons. Material: PBMCs or T cells enriched from blood (not recorded which). These receptors all stem from a woman younger than 45 who had recovered from COVID-19.

V and J are TRBV6-5 and TRBJ1-1; 7 bases are a match to TRBD1. The V and J ends lost 5 bases and 3 bases, in that order; junction bases with no gene match: 6. CDR1 MNHEY and CDR2 SVGAGI come from the germline V gene. This CDR3 has 14 amino acids. For the CDR3, the DNA is TGTGCCAGCAGTCCCCTGACAGGGTACACTGAAGCTTTCTTT. Its translation: CASSPLTGYTEAFF.

V is TRBV6-1 and J is TRBJ2-1; 7 bases match TRBD2. The germline V gene has CDR1 MNHNS and CDR2 SASEGT. CDR3 length equals 15 residues. Unmatched junction bases numbered 8, after V lost 3 bases and J lost 6 bases. CDR3 amino acids: CASSEGGGMVNEQFF. In DNA, the CDR3 is TGTGCCAGCAGTGAGGGGGGGGGTATGGTCAATGAGCAGTTCTTC.

This clone was recorded a few times. The rearrangement links TRBV7-2 to TRBJ1-2, with D uncertain. Deletions cut 3 bases from V and 8 bases from J, with 16 bases between. The CDR3 is made up of 14 amino acids. Germline CDR1 SGHTA, CDR2 FQGNSA. The CDR3 DNA reads as TGTGCCAGCAGCTTTACCATCGGACTCGGGGGCTACACCTTC. This translates into CASSFTIGLGGYTF.

This chain links TRBV9 with TRBJ2-4; TRBD1 is a possible D gene (6 bases). Trimming shortened V by 3 bases and J by 6 bases, and 13 bases separated the two germline ends. This CDR3 is 14 amino acids long. Per germline, CDR1 SGDLS and CDR2 YYNGEE. The chain's CDR3 is CASSASGHLNIQYF. CDR3 DNA: TGTGCCAGCAGCGCGTCGGGACACCTAAACATTCAGTACTTC.

CDR3 amino acids: CASSHGGHQPQHF. CDR3 bases: TGCGCCAGCAGCCACGGGGGACATCAGCCCCAGCATTTT. V gene TRBV4-1 combines with J gene TRBJ1-5; weak D call: TRBD1 (5 bases). V lost 3 bases to trimming and J lost 5 bases, with 8 bases between them. Germline V gives CDR1 MGHRA, CDR2 YSYEKL. The CDR3 consists of 13 residues.

The chain joins TRBV11-2 to TRBJ2-2; maybe TRBD1 (5 bases). The V end lost 5 bases, the J end lost 4 bases, and 11 bases lay between the germline ends. CDR1 SGHAT and CDR2 FQNNGV come from the germline V gene. This CDR3 has 14 amino acids. The CDR3 nucleotides read TGTGCCAGCAGCCTCCGGACACTCACCGGGGAGCTGTTTTTT. Amino acids: CASSLRTLTGELFF.

CDR3 in DNA: TGTGCCACCAGCAGAGTGGAGGGCTTGAACACTGAAGCTTTCTTT. Translation: CATSRVEGLNTEAFF. This chain joins TRBV15 and TRBJ1-1, with D unclear. Trimming left V 1 base short and J 0 bases short, with 9 bases between. Germline CDR1 is LNHNV and CDR2 is YYDKDF (reference sequence). The CDR3 totals 15 residues. Complete variable domain (other parts from reference TRBV15 and TRBJ1-1): DAMVIQNPRYQVTQFGKPVTLSCSQTLNHNVMYWYQQKSSQAPKLLFHYYDKDFNNEADTPDNFQSRRPNTSFCFLDIRSPGLGDTAMYLCATSRVEGLNTEAFFGQGTRLTVV.

The V gene is TRBV7-8, the J gene TRBJ2-7; D perhaps matches TRBD1 (5 bases). The CDR3 is made up of 16 amino acids. The germline V gene encodes CDR1 SGHVS and CDR2 FQNEAQ. Trimming removed 0 bases from V and 0 bases from J, with 12 bases in between. As DNA, the CDR3 is TGTGCCAGCAGCTTAGCTACAGGAACCCCCTCCTACGAGCAGTACTTC. This encodes CASSLATGTPSYEQYF.

The chain recombines TRBV6-1 with TRBJ1-4; 11 nucleotides line up with TRBD1. CDR1 and CDR2 (germline): MNHNS, SASEGT. This CDR3 region has 15 residues. With V trimmed by 3 bases and J by 8 bases, 5 bases remained unmatched. In nucleotides, the CDR3 is TGTGCCAGCAGTGACCAGGGACAGGGGGGCGAAAAACTGTTTTTT. It specifies CASSDQGQGGEKLFF.

The rearrangement links TRBV6-2 or TRBV6-3 to TRBJ2-2; unclear D gene. From germline, CDR1 is MNHEY and CDR2 SVGEGT. This CDR3 is built from 17 residues. Trimming left V 0 bases short and J 0 bases short, with 11 bases between. For the CDR3, the DNA is TGTGCCAGCAGTTACTCATCCAGAAATCCGAACACCGGGGAGCTGTTTTTT. Protein product: CASSYSSRNPNTGELFF.

This clone was detected only once. This chain links TRBV6-6 with TRBJ1-5; 8 bases map to TRBD1. Losses at the gene ends were 7 bases for V and 6 bases for J; bases not matched to a gene: 5. This CDR3 contains 13 residues. CDR1 is MNHNY, CDR2 SVGAGI, per germline (reference sequence). The CDR3 region is CASTWTGFQPQHF. The CDR3 nucleotides read TGTGCCAGCACCTGGACAGGGTTTCAGCCCCAGCATTTT.

The chain combines TRBV19 with TRBJ2-5; 7 nucleotides match TRBD2. This CDR3 is built from 14 residues. Unmatched junction bases numbered 6, after V lost 3 bases and J lost 5 bases. Germline CDR1 and CDR2: LNHDA and SQIVND (reference sequence). The chain's CDR3 is CASSIRGRGETQYF. The CDR3 coding sequence is TGTGCCAGTAGTATTCGAGGGCGGGGGGAGACCCAGTACTTC. The variable domain in full, with the rest retrieved from reference TRBV19 and TRBJ2-5, is DGGITQSPKYLFRKEGQNVTLSCEQNLNHDAMYWYRQDPGQGLRLIYYSQIVNDFQKGDIAEGYSVSREKKESFPLTVTSAQKNPTAFYLCASSIRGRGETQYFGPGTRLLVL.

The sample holds one count of this clone. Other DNA sequences in the same sample also yield this CDR3. J is TRBJ2-1 and V is TRBV7-3, with 10 bases matching TRBD2. CDR1 and CDR2 (germline): SGHTA, FQGTGA. The length of the CDR3 is 14 residues. V shed 5 bases and J 7 bases; nucleotides not matched to a gene: 5. The CDR3 sequence: CASSLSGGLNEQFF. The CDR3 region has the DNA TGTGCCAGCAGCCTTAGCGGGGGGCTTAATGAGCAGTTCTTC.

V is TRBV5-3 and J is TRBJ2-2; 8 bases match TRBD1. TRBV5-3 belongs to the ORF category, with a function that is uncertain. This CDR3 spans 18 amino acids. The V gene end was trimmed by 3 bases and the J gene end by 1 base; junction bases not matched to a gene: 11. CDR3: CARSSSGGQGENTGELFF. The DNA of the CDR3 is TGTGCCAGAAGCTCCTCGGGCGGACAGGGCGAGAACACCGGGGAGCTGTTTTTT.